These 4 T cell receptor beta chains were all obtained from the same sample, sequenced in a study of control samples from healthy donors and cancer patients. Sequencing used immunoSEQ multiplex PCR; TCRdb keeps in-frame clones, though not all of them. The data hold 150,000 to 200,000 clones, with almost 90% observed a single time. Sequenced sample: blood. The origin of the receptors is a woman aged 50 to 60 in good health.

The V call is TRBV19, the J call TRBJ1-3; D unclear. The length of the CDR3 is 13 residues. Per the germline V gene, CDR1 is LNHDA and CDR2 is SQIVND (reference sequence). V lost 7 bases to trimming and J lost 0 bases, with 7 bases between them. The chain's CDR3 is CASTANSGNTIYF. In DNA form, the CDR3 reads TGTGCCAGTACTGCTAACTCTGGAAACACCATATATTTT.

CDR3 in amino acids: CASSPSGTGGEQYF. CDR3 bases: TGCGCCAGCTCCCCCTCAGGGACAGGGGGCGAGCAGTACTTC. The chain recombines TRBV5-1 with TRBJ2-7; 11 nucleotides align to TRBD1. The CDR3 contains 14 residues. The germline V gene encodes CDR1 SGHRS and CDR2 YFSETQ. The trim removed 7 bases at V and 6 bases at J, leaving 9 bases unmatched.

In its sample, this clone was seen once. This chain connects TRBV24-1 to TRBJ1-2; maybe TRBD1 (5 bases). This CDR3 spans 13 amino acids. V lost 2 bases, J lost 8 bases, and 11 bases lay in between. CDR1 is KGHDR, CDR2 SFDVKD, per germline. CDR3 amino acids: CATSDSEGAGYTF. Written as DNA, the CDR3 is TGTGCCACCAGTGATTCGGAAGGGGCGGGCTACACCTTC.

The sample holds one count of this clone. The chain has TRBV7-9 and TRBJ1-2; a weak D match, TRBD1 (5 bases). V was clipped by 2 bases and J by 6 bases, with 19 bases between them. The CDR3 extends over 16 amino acids. Germline CDR1 and CDR2: SEHNR and FQNEAQ (reference sequence). In nucleotides, the CDR3 is TGTGCCAGCAGCTTACGACGGGGGGGAGGTTTGGATGGCTACACCTTC. This sequence encodes CASSLRRGGGLDGYTF.